This T cell receptor (beta chain) was recorded in a study of T cell responses to AZD1222 COVID-19 vaccine. Whole-study findings and limits: The study reported that nearly half of spike-specific TCRs target unmutated variant regions. Clonal diversity was possibly underestimated; the donors were predominantly white British and more often female. Vaccination with two AZD1222 doses was followed by a rise in Spike-specific TCR breadth and depth.

A note on this clone: Antigen: not known.

This CDR3 is built from 17 residues. Germline-derived CDR1 and CDR2 are PRHDT and FYEKMQ (reference sequence). Germline trimming cut 4 bases from V and 4 bases from J; bases unmatched to any gene: 12. Some clones are missing from TCRdb's copy, which holds only in-frame ones; the method was immunoSEQ multiplex PCR. This table holds about 130,000 clones, about 91% found once. The genes are TRBV13 and TRBJ2-5; TRBD2 aligns across 10 bases. The sample was peripheral blood, taken 28 days after the second AZD1222 dose. This clonotype originated in an adult who received the AZD1222 COVID-19 vaccine. The CDR3 protein is CASSSRLAGRSSETQYF. DNA of the CDR3: TGTGCCAGCAGCTCCAGACTAGCGGGTAGATCCTCAGAGACCCAGTACTTC.